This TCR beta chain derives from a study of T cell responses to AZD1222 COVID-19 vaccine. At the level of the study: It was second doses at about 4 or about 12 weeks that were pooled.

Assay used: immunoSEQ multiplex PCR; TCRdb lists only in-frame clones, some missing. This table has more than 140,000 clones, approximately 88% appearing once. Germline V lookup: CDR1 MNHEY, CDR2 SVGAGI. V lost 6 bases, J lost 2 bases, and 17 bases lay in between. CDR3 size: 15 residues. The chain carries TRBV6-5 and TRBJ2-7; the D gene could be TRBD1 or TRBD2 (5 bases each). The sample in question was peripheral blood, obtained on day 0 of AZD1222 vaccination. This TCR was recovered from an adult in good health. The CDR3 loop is CASSNRGDPTYEQYF. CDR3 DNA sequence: TGTGCCAGCAGCAATAGAGGGGACCCAACCTACGAGCAGTACTTC.